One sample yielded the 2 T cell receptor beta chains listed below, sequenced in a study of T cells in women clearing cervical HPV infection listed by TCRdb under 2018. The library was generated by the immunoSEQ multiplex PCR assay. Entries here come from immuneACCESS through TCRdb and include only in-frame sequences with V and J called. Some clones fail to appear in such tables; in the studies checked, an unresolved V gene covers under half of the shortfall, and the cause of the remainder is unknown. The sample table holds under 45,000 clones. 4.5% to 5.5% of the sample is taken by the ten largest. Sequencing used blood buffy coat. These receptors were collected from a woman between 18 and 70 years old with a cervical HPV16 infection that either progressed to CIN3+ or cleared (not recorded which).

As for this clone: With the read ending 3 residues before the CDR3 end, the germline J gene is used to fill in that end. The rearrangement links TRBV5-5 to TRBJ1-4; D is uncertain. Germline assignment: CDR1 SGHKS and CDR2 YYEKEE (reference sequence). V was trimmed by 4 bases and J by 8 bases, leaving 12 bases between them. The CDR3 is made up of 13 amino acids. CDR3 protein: CASSPGSGEKLFF. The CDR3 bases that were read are TGTGCCAGCAGCCCTGGGAGCGGCGAAAAA.

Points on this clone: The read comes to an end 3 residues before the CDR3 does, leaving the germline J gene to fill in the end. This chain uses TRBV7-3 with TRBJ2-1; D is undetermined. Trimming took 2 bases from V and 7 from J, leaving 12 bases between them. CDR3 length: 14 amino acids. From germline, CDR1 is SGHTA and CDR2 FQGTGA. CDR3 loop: CASSLGGGSNEQFF. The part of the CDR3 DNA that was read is TGTGCCAGCAGCTTAGGTGGCGGCTCGAATGAG.